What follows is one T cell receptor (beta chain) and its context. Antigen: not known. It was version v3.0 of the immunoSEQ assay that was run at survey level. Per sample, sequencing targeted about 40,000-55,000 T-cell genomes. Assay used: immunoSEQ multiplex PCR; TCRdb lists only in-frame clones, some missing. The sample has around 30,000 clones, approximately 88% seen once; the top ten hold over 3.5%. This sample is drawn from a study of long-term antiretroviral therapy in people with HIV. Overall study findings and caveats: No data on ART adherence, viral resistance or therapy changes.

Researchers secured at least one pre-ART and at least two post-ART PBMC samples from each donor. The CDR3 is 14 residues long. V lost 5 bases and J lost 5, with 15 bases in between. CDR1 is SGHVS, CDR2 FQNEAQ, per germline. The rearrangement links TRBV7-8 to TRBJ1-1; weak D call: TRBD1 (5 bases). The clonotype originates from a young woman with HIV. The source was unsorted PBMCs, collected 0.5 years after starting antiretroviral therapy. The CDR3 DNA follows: TGTGCCAGCAGCCTCCGGGGGATTGGGACTGAAGCTTTCTTT. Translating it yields CASSLRGIGTEAFF.